Sequencing of this T cell receptor beta chain was carried out in a study of radiotherapy plus CTLA-4 blockade in lung cancer. Study-level points and caveats: Researchers report tumor-derived TCR clones expanding in blood after radiotherapy plus ipilimumab.

This clone came up once. Antigen specificity is unknown. The CDR3 is 16 amino acids. The junction had 10 bases not matched to a gene; V was cut back by 0 bases and J by 7 bases. Germline assignment: CDR1 MNHEY and CDR2 SVGAGI. Produced via immunoSEQ multiplex PCR; TCRdb's table is partial and in-frame only. This table holds about 49,000 clones, around 77% found once. Sequencing was performed on peripheral blood, taken from a patient treated with radiotherapy plus ipilimumab. The clonotype was recovered from a human donor with non-small cell lung cancer who had stable disease on radiotherapy plus ipilimumab. V is TRBV6-5 and J is TRBJ1-2; 8 bases agree with TRBD1. CDR3 amino acids: CASSYSFGQGLAGYTF. The CDR3 DNA sequence: TGTGCCAGCAGTTACTCCTTTGGACAGGGTTTAGCTGGCTACACCTTC.